This T cell receptor (beta chain) stems from a study of CD8 T cells in ankylosing spondylitis (dated by TCRdb to the late 2010s). For the wider study: To find TCR variants linked to disease, the study profiled T cell receptor beta repertoires in ankylosing spondylitis patients and healthy donors. The full study cohort comprised about 24 ankylosing spondylitis patients and about a hundred healthy donors. Peripheral blood samples were taken, and synovial fluid was additionally collected from ankylosing spondylitis patients. Summary of the overall study and its limitations: Blood from ankylosing spondylitis patients appeared to be characterized by a TCR beta motif composed of several highly homologous amino acid variants. In peripheral blood, the disease-linked clones were found at relatively low frequencies and had a CD8+ phenotype. Some of the motif variants had been reported before in the synovial fluid and blood of reactive arthritis patients, a finding that suggests common disease-initiation mechanisms. Significant enrichment of the disease-linked clones was reported in matched synovial fluid samples from ankylosing spondylitis patients.

In this sample, this clonotype turned up once. Its antigen has not been determined. A much larger clone sits a single nucleotide away, making a read error possible. The data were produced on an Illumina HiSeq 2500. Quantitative 5'-RACE with molecular barcodes was the method used to prepare the TCR beta libraries. For the original study's pipeline: A new computational method based on a probabilistic model of VDJ rearrangement was used to identify disease-linked TCR variants. TCRdb redid the processing of the public reads, applying fastp at Q25 and MiXCR, and retained in-frame beta chains. Duplicate CDR3 protein sequences are folded into a single record with the most common DNA and genes. The V and J calls were not made by the authors but by TCRdb's processing. Within this sample are 200,000 to 300,000 distinct CDR3 sequences, with about 10% of them counted one time only. 2.6% of the sample is in the top ten clones.

CDR1 and CDR2 are drawn from the germline V gene: SGHTS, YDEGEE. The CDR3 holds 17 amino acids from the cysteine to the phenylalanine. The read is trimmed to its CDR3 DNA, 51 bases read in frame from base 1. From V the trimming removes 4 bases and from J it removes 12 bases, while the gene matches leave 21 bases of the junction unaccounted for. This receptor was taken from a male donor with ankylosing spondylitis or in good health (not recorded which). The specimen sequenced was blood, either unsorted or a sorted T cell fraction (not recorded which). Recombination linked TRBV5-8 to TRBJ2-1, with 8 bases aligning to TRBD2. The DNA is as follows: TGTGCCAGCAGCCCACGGAGCTGGGCGGGAGGATTCCATGGGCAGTTCTTC. This translates into CASSPRSWAGGFHGQFF.